The 20 T cell receptor beta chains below were found in one sample sequenced in a study of vaccination effects on CD4 cells after COVID-19. Using viral peptide pools, the ViraFEST assay grew out antigen-specific CD4+ T cells prior to sequencing. Once cultured for about 9 days, the cells underwent separation to obtain CD4+ T cells. None of these healthy vaccinees had been infected with SARS-CoV-2 before vaccination. Sequencing used immunoSEQ multiplex PCR; TCRdb keeps in-frame clones, though not all of them. The data hold tens of thousands of clones, with 76% observed a single time. Antigens of these TCRs are unknown. The specimen comprised CD4+ T cells from PBMCs cultured with HCoV-NL63 spike peptides, sampled before COVID-19 vaccination. The receptors originated from a human donor who received a COVID-19 vaccine.

The CDR3 DNA follows: TGCGCCAGCAGCCAAGATCCGGCAGGAATGAGGCCCCAGTACTTC. It codes for CASSQDPAGMRPQYF. This sequence joins TRBV4-1 and TRBJ2-5; D ambiguous. The V and J ends lost 0 bases and 9 bases respectively, with 17 bases between them. Germline CDR1 and CDR2: MGHRA and YSYEKL. The CDR3 contains 15 residues.

This rearrangement joins TRBV19 to TRBJ2-3, with 8 nucleotides matching TRBD1. Germline V lookup: CDR1 LNHDA, CDR2 SQIVND (reference sequence). Germline trimming cut 5 bases from V and 4 bases from J; bases unmatched to any gene: 2. This CDR3 region has 13 residues. The CDR3 coding sequence is TGTGCCAGTAGTGACAGGGGTCCAGATACGCAGTATTTT. Its protein product is CASSDRGPDTQYF. Combining the CDR3 with reference TRBV19 and TRBJ2-3 gives the whole variable domain DGGITQSPKYLFRKEGQNVTLSCEQNLNHDAMYWYRQDPGQGLRLIYYSQIVNDFQKGDIAEGYSVSREKKESFPLTVTSAQKNPTAFYLCASSDRGPDTQYFGPGTRLTVL.

V and J are TRBV5-1 and TRBJ2-1; D could derive from TRBD1 or TRBD2 (5 bases each). Trimming removed 0 bases at V and 8 bases at J, with 12 bases between. The CDR3 spans 14 residues. Looked up from germline, CDR1 is SGHRS and CDR2 is YFSETQ. The CDR3 loop is CASSLAGAADEQFF. The CDR3 DNA reads as TGCGCCAGCAGCTTGGCCGGGGCTGCCGATGAGCAGTTCTTC.

The V and J genes are TRBV5-6 and TRBJ2-2; 9 bases align to TRBD1. The germline gives CDR1 SGHDT, CDR2 YYEEEE. This CDR3 is 14 amino acids long. V dropped 6 bases and J dropped 6; count of bases not matched to a gene: 6. The CDR3 coding sequence is TGTGCCAGCACCCGGGACAGGGCCGCCGGGGAGCTGTTTTTT. Residues: CASTRDRAAGELFF.

The chain uses TRBV18 and TRBJ2-1; 14 nucleotides line up with TRBD2. The length of the CDR3 is 17 residues. In germline, CDR1 is KGHSH, CDR2 LQKENI. J lost 0 bases, V lost 4 bases, and 2 bases had no gene match. In nucleotides, the CDR3 is TGTGCCAGCTCACGACTAGCGGGGGGGAGCTCCTACAATGAGCAGTTCTTC. It codes for CASSRLAGGSSYNEQFF.

The V call is TRBV6-5, the J call TRBJ1-2; D perhaps matches TRBD1 (5 bases). CDR3 length: 14 amino acids. CDR1 and CDR2 (germline): MNHEY, SVGAGI. With 7 bases removed from V and 4 bases from J, the gap between germline ends came to 16 bases. The CDR3 region is CASKDEGLSYGYTF. In DNA, the CDR3 is TGTGCCAGCAAAGACGAGGGGCTGAGCTATGGCTACACCTTC.

The chain combines TRBV7-2 with TRBJ2-5, with a weak D call TRBD2 (6 bases). The germline V gene encodes CDR1 SGHTA and CDR2 FQGNSA. Trimming shortened V by 4 bases and J by 0 bases, and 9 bases separated the two germline ends. This CDR3 spans 14 amino acids. CDR3 coding DNA: TGTGCCAGCAGCTCCTCGGGGGACCAAGAGACCCAGTACTTC. Amino acid sequence: CASSSSGDQETQYF.

V usage is TRBV24-1 and J usage is TRBJ2-1; tentatively, D is TRBD1 or TRBD2 (5 bases each). CDR1 and CDR2 from the germline V gene are KGHDR and SFDVKD. This CDR3 has 15 residues. V lost 2 bases to trimming and J lost 8 bases, with 15 bases between them. CDR3 nucleotide sequence: TGTGCCACCAGTGATTCCCAAGGGGTCGGGGATGAGCAGTTCTTC. It is translated as CATSDSQGVGDEQFF.

As DNA, the CDR3 is TGTGCCAGCAGCGTAGACAACAGGGGAATGACTGAAGCTTTCTTT. It encodes CASSVDNRGMTEAFF. The chain joins TRBV9 to TRBJ1-1; TRBD1 agrees at 7 bases. The CDR3 totals 15 residues. Germline V gives CDR1 SGDLS, CDR2 YYNGEE. Germline trimming cut 0 bases from V and 5 bases from J; bases unmatched to any gene: 7.

The DNA of the CDR3 is TGTGCCAGCAGCCAAGGGGTGCAGGGTGTAGAACTGTTTTTT. It yields the protein CASSQGVQGVELFF. V and J are TRBV3-1 (or the pseudogene TRBV3-2) and TRBJ1-4, with D possibly matching TRBD1 (5 bases). There are 14 residues in the CDR3. Trimming shortened V by 1 base and J by 12 bases, and 15 bases separated the two germline ends. Per germline, CDR1 LGHDT and CDR2 YNNKEL (reference sequence).

This clone was seen more than once but under ten times. The chain couples TRBV5-1 to TRBJ2-1; D may be TRBD1 or TRBD2 (6 bases each). V was trimmed by 5 bases and J by 7 bases, leaving 16 bases between them. This CDR3 is built from 14 residues. Germline V gene data show CDR1 as SGHRS and CDR2 as YFSETQ. The CDR3 region is CASRVSGAGNEQFF. As DNA, the CDR3 is TGCGCCAGCAGGGTTTCGGGGGCGGGGAATGAGCAGTTCTTC.

In this sample, this clone turned up a few times. The chain recombines TRBV5-6 with TRBJ2-7; 7 bases are a match to TRBD2. The CDR3 runs 16 residues. V was clipped by 4 bases and J by 3 bases; unmatched bases: 13. Germline CDR1 is SGHDT and CDR2 is YYEEEE. CDR3 bases: TGTGCCAGCAGCCCCTTCCTCCTAGCGGAGATCTACGAGCAGTACGTC. Its protein product is CASSPFLLAEIYEQYV.

This clone was observed once. The genes are TRBV6-1 and TRBJ2-5; D might be TRBD1 (5 bases). CDR3 length: 13 amino acids. Germline CDR1 MNHNS, CDR2 SASEGT. V was trimmed by 2 bases and J by 4 bases, leaving 8 bases between them. CDR3 protein: CASSEKQGETQYF. In DNA, the CDR3 is TGTGCCAGCAGTGAAAAGCAGGGAGAGACCCAGTACTTC.

The chain has TRBV27 and TRBJ2-3, with a weak D call TRBD2 (7 bases). V lost 3 bases, J lost 9 bases, and 25 bases lay in between. Per germline, CDR1 MNHEY and CDR2 SMNVEV (reference sequence). CDR3 length equals 17 residues. In nucleotides, the CDR3 is TGTGCCAGCAGTTTCCGATTTCCTGGGGGGGGGCCTACGACGCAGTATTTT. It yields the protein CASSFRFPGGGPTTQYF.

The chain couples TRBV5-4 to TRBJ1-2; 7 bases line up with TRBD1. Unmatched junction bases numbered 7, after V lost 2 bases and J lost 6 bases. Germline V CDR1 and CDR2: SGHNT, YYREEE (reference sequence). The CDR3 is 14 residues long. In nucleotides, the CDR3 is TGTGCCAGCAGCTTCAACAGGGGATGGGATGGCTACACCTTC. Its protein is CASSFNRGWDGYTF.

The chain joins TRBV28 to TRBJ2-3; a possible D gene is TRBD1 (5 bases). Germline V lookup: CDR1 MDHEN, CDR2 SYDVKM. Trimming took 3 bases from V and 6 from J, leaving 13 bases between them. The CDR3 runs to 14 residues. The CDR3 region is CASSLAGAGDTQYF. The CDR3 region has the DNA TGTGCCAGCAGTTTGGCTGGGGCAGGGGATACGCAGTATTTT.

The chain uses TRBV9 and TRBJ2-2; 8 nucleotides align to TRBD1. The trim removed 3 bases at V and 4 bases at J, leaving 8 bases unmatched. The CDR3 totals 16 residues. CDR1 is SGDLS, CDR2 YYNGEE, per germline. This chain's CDR3 is CASSDPRTGPTGELFF. In DNA form, the CDR3 reads TGTGCCAGCAGCGATCCTCGGACAGGGCCCACCGGGGAGCTGTTTTTT.

The chain uses TRBV10-1 and TRBJ2-3; tentatively, D is TRBD2 (5 bases). V lost 6 bases and J 3 bases, leaving 10 bases between the germline ends. There are 13 residues in the CDR3. The V gene's germline CDR1 is WNHNN and CDR2 SYGVQD (reference sequence). CDR3 DNA sequence: TGCGCCAGCAGAAGTTCGGGAACAGATACGCAGTATTTT. Translation: CASRSSGTDTQYF.

This chain uses TRBV3-1 (or the pseudogene TRBV3-2) with TRBJ2-6, with D perhaps matching TRBD2 (6 bases). This CDR3 contains 16 residues. The V gene's germline CDR1 is LGHDT and CDR2 YNNKEL (reference sequence). V was shortened by 3 bases and J by 0 bases, with 9 bases between the two germline ends. This chain's CDR3 is CASSQGLGSGANVLTF. The CDR3 DNA reads TGTGCCAGCAGCCAGGGACTGGGCTCTGGGGCCAACGTCCTGACTTTC.

The DNA of the CDR3 is TGTGCCAGCAGTGAACAGGGGGGCTTAGGAGAGACCCAGTACTTC. This translates into CASSEQGGLGETQYF. This chain connects TRBV2 to TRBJ2-5; the D gene is possibly TRBD1 (7 bases). The CDR3 length is 15 residues. V lost 2 bases to trimming and J lost 4 bases, with 14 bases between them. Looked up from germline, CDR1 is SNHLY and CDR2 is FYNNEI.